These T cell receptor beta chains were read from a single sample in a study of blood T cell repertoires in COVID-19. Clones were read by immunoSEQ multiplex PCR, and TCRdb kept only the in-frame ones, dropping some. The sample gives 200,000 to 300,000 clones, roughly 84% of which show up once; 4% to 4.5% is in the top ten. Sequencing was performed on peripheral blood. These receptors originate from a man aged 60-69 years with acute or convalescent COVID-19. The CDR3 runs from the conserved cysteine through the conserved F or W. A D gene is named only where the DNA matches it firmly. The size of a clone is reported for some rows only, either as once, few or many, or as a class for expanded clones.

d_call	clone_size	v_call	j_call	cdr3_aa	cdr3_nt
TRBD2	few	TRBV2	TRBJ2-3	CASSDSAGATDTQYF	TGTGCCAGCAGTGACTCAGCGGGAGCCACAGATACGCAGTATTTT
TRBD1	.	TRBV18	TRBJ2-7	CASSPRQGVFPYEQYF	TGTGCCAGCTCACCTCGACAGGGGGTCTTTCCCTACGAGCAGTACTTC
TRBD1	.	TRBV19	TRBJ1-5	CASSDRGDQPQHF	TGTGCCAGTTCAGACAGGGGAGATCAGCCCCAGCATTTT
TRBD2	.	TRBV3-1/TRBV3-2	TRBJ2-2	CASSRGLAGSGELFF	TGTGCCAGCAGCCGAGGACTAGCGGGATCCGGGGAGCTGTTTTTT
.	.	TRBV7-6	TRBJ1-3	CATALQEPGNTIYF	TGTGCCACAGCCCTGCAGGAACCCGGAAACACCATATATTTT
.	.	TRBV6-5	TRBJ1-5	CASSYSGNGGNQPQHF	TGTGCCAGCAGTTACTCAGGGAACGGGGGCAATCAGCCCCAGCATTTT
.	.	TRBV7-9	TRBJ1-3	CASSPLGARGNTIYF	TGTGCCAGCAGCCCCTTGGGGGCGCGGGGAAACACCATATATTTT
TRBD2	.	TRBV11-2	TRBJ2-2	CASSLAGGSTSGELFF	TGTGCCAGCAGCTTAGCGGGGGGAAGTACCTCCGGGGAGCTGTTTTTT
TRBD1	.	TRBV27	TRBJ1-2	CASSLSAQGGRYGYTF	TGTGCCAGCAGTTTATCTGCCCAGGGGGGAAGGTATGGCTACACCTTC
.	.	TRBV18	TRBJ1-2	CASSPARDNYGYTF	TGTGCCAGCTCACCCGCCAGGGATAACTATGGCTACACCTTC
TRBD1	few	TRBV10-3	TRBJ1-2	CAINPGQGASNYGYTF	TGTGCCATCAATCCGGGACAGGGGGCGTCTAACTATGGCTACACCTTC
TRBD2	.	TRBV20-1	TRBJ2-7	CSASNEVTSGSSEQYF	TGCAGTGCTAGTAATGAGGTGACTAGCGGGAGTTCCGAGCAGTACTTC
TRBD1	once	TRBV11-2	TRBJ1-2	CASSTVGDRYYGYTF	TGTGCCAGCAGCACAGTAGGGGACAGATACTATGGCTACACCTTC
.	.	TRBV6-5	TRBJ1-5	CASSYFRSGDQPQHF	TGTGCCAGCAGTTACTTCCGGAGCGGGGATCAGCCCCAGCATTTT
TRBD2	.	TRBV28	TRBJ2-7	CASSTSSGSLYEQYF	TGTGCCAGCAGTACATCTAGCGGGAGCTTGTACGAGCAGTACTTC
.	.	TRBV10-3	TRBJ2-3	CAISLAGTDTQYF	TGTGCCATCAGTTTAGCGGGCACAGATACGCAGTATTTT
TRBD1	.	TRBV5-1	TRBJ1-6	CASSPRSGGDSPLHF	TGCGCCAGCAGCCCAAGGTCAGGGGGCGATTCACCCCTCCACTTT
TRBD1	.	TRBV27	TRBJ1-1	CASSIRQGPTEAFF	TGTGCCAGCAGTATAAGACAGGGTCCCACTGAAGCTTTCTTT
TRBD1	few	TRBV28	TRBJ2-7	CASSLIQGVDEQYF	TGTGCCAGCAGTTTAATACAGGGGGTCGACGAGCAGTACTTC
.	.	TRBV7-6	TRBJ2-3	CASSFLEVDTQYF	TGTGCCAGCAGCTTCCTAGAAGTAGATACGCAGTATTTT
.	.	TRBV20-1	TRBJ1-1	CSASPILTEAFF	TGCAGTGCTAGTCCTATTCTCACTGAAGCTTTCTTT
TRBD2	.	TRBV3-1/TRBV3-2	TRBJ2-2	CASSASGVNTGELFF	TGTGCCAGCAGCGCTAGCGGGGTTAACACCGGGGAGCTGTTTTTT
.	.	TRBV7-8	TRBJ1-5	CASSTPNQPQHF	TGTGCCAGCAGCACACCTAATCAGCCCCAGCATTTT
TRBD1	.	TRBV6-4	TRBJ2-3	CASSELQGADTQYF	TGTGCCAGCAGTGAATTGCAGGGGGCAGATACGCAGTATTTT
TRBD1	.	TRBV18	TRBJ1-4	CASSPDRANEKLFF	TGTGCCAGCTCACCGGACAGGGCTAATGAAAAACTGTTTTTT
TRBD1	.	TRBV29-1	TRBJ2-7	CSVGKGAKEQYF	TGCAGCGTTGGTAAGGGGGCGAAGGAGCAGTACTTC
.	.	TRBV7-2	TRBJ1-1	CASSLRTLNTEAFF	TGTGCCAGCAGCCTCCGGACACTAAACACTGAAGCTTTCTTT
.	.	TRBV7-9	TRBJ2-3	CASSQTDTQYF	TGTGCCAGCTCCCAGACAGATACGCAGTATTTT
.	.	TRBV27	TRBJ2-1	CASSPGTPTYNEQFF	TGTGCCAGCAGTCCCGGGACTCCAACTTACAATGAGCAGTTCTTC